A single sample is the source of the 21 T cell receptor beta chains below, sequenced in a study of T cells in localized non-small cell lung cancer. Clones were read by immunoSEQ multiplex PCR, and TCRdb kept only the in-frame ones, dropping some. The table lists roughly 1,400 clones, less than 25% of them singletons. The sequencing used normal lung tissue next to the tumor, collected before any cancer treatment. The receptors come from a female donor at least 60 years old with stage I lung adenocarcinoma.

The chain has TRBV6-8 and TRBJ1-1; D not certain. V lost 2 bases and J 3 bases, leaving 7 bases between the germline ends. The CDR3 has 13 residues. Looked up from germline, CDR1 is MNHGY and CDR2 is SAAAGT. The chain's CDR3 is CASSYGQYTEAFF. The CDR3 DNA follows: TGTGCCAGCAGTTACGGGCAGTACACTGAAGCTTTCTTT.

Of note for this clone: Germline is not matched at one junction end, which may reflect a read error. This chain uses TRBV6-8 with TRBJ2-3; D is possibly TRBD1 (6 bases). Germline CDR1 reads MNHGY; CDR2 reads SAAAGT. The CDR3 totals 13 residues. The CDR3 spells CAISVSGEDTQYF. CDR3 bases: TGTGCCATCAGTGTATCAGGGGAAGATACGCAGTATTTT.

This chain connects TRBV30 to TRBJ2-7, with 9 nucleotides matching TRBD1. From germline, CDR1 is GTSNPN and CDR2 SVGIG (reference sequence). The junction had 12 bases not matched to a gene; V was cut back by 2 bases and J by 7 bases. The CDR3 extends over 15 amino acids. The CDR3 protein is CAWSLPGQGFREQYF. CDR3 nucleotide sequence: TGTGCCTGGAGTCTCCCGGGACAGGGCTTTCGAGAGCAGTACTTC.

The rearrangement uses TRBV19 and TRBJ1-2; TRBD1 agrees at 7 bases. This CDR3 spans 15 amino acids. Germline lookup yields CDR1 LNHDA and CDR2 SQIVND (reference sequence). J lost 2 bases, V lost 0 bases, and 3 bases had no gene match. The chain's CDR3 is CASSIDQDRNYGYTF. In DNA, the CDR3 is TGTGCCAGTAGTATAGATCAGGACAGGAACTATGGCTACACCTTC.

The J gene is TRBJ2-3, the V gene TRBV11-3; D unclear. The V and J ends lost 2 bases and 5 bases respectively, with 11 bases between them. There are 14 residues in the CDR3. Germline-derived CDR1 and CDR2 are SGHNT and YENEEA. The CDR3 spells CASSLSWAIDTQYF. The CDR3 DNA reads TGTGCCAGCAGCTTAAGTTGGGCGATAGATACGCAGTATTTT.

This chain joins TRBV19 and TRBJ2-7; TRBD1 aligns across 7 bases. The length of the CDR3 is 12 residues. CDR1 LNHDA and CDR2 SQIVND come from the germline V gene (reference sequence). J lost 5 bases, V lost 5 bases, and 3 bases had no gene match. This CDR3 reads CASSLDRDEQYF. For the CDR3, the DNA is TGTGCCAGTAGTCTCGACAGGGACGAGCAGTACTTC.

This clone is labeled as large. The rearrangement joins TRBV28 to TRBJ1-4, with TRBD1 as a possible D gene (6 bases). The CDR3 extends over 14 amino acids. The V end lost 5 bases, the J end lost 3 bases, and 10 bases lay between the germline ends. Germline assignment: CDR1 MDHEN and CDR2 SYDVKM. The CDR3 DNA sequence: TGTGCCAGCAGTATCAGGGGAGCTAATGAAAAACTGTTTTTT. This translates into CASSIRGANEKLFF.

V is TRBV5-1 and J is TRBJ2-3, with D possibly TRBD2 on 5 matching bases. The CDR3 loop spans 14 amino acids. V was trimmed by 6 bases and J by 8 bases, leaving 19 bases between them. Germline assignment: CDR1 SGHRS and CDR2 YFSETQ. This CDR3 is CASTPVDGAGTQYF. The CDR3 nucleotides read TGCGCCAGCACACCCGTCGATGGTGCGGGTACGCAGTATTTT.

In its sample, this clone is medium-sized. DNA of the CDR3: TGTGCCAGCAGCCTCCGGGGACTAGCGTACGAGCAGTACTTC. As protein: CASSLRGLAYEQYF. The chain links TRBV11-3 to TRBJ2-7, with 10 bases lining up with TRBD2. The CDR3 extends over 14 amino acids. Per the germline V gene, CDR1 is SGHNT and CDR2 is YENEEA. V lost 5 bases and J lost 4; bases outside the gene matches: 5.

The chain has TRBV6-8 and TRBJ2-3; D not resolved. The length of the CDR3 is 13 residues. V lost 7 bases and J 4 bases, leaving 12 bases between the germline ends. In germline, CDR1 is MNHGY, CDR2 SAAAGT. CDR3 DNA: TGTGCCAGCATCGAGAATGTTCCAGATACGCAGTATTTT. This translates into CASIENVPDTQYF.

The gene calls are TRBV30 and TRBJ2-2; the D is unclear. Per germline, CDR1 GTSNPN and CDR2 SVGIG (reference sequence). Trimming took off 0 bases at V and 3 bases at J, with 11 bases between the two ends. The CDR3 length is 15 residues. The chain's CDR3 is CAWSVGSADTGELFF. DNA of the CDR3: TGTGCCTGGAGTGTAGGGTCCGCGGACACCGGGGAGCTGTTTTTT.

This chain connects TRBV6-8 to TRBJ1-5; D call uncertain. In germline, CDR1 is MNHGY, CDR2 SAAAGT. The ends were cut back, 4 bases at V and 4 bases at J, with 11 bases in the middle. The CDR3 covers 14 residues. DNA of the CDR3: TGTGCCAGCAGTTTGTCCGGGTGGAATCAGCCCCAGCATTTT. It specifies CASSLSGWNQPQHF.

This sequence joins TRBV11-3 and TRBJ2-2; 10 bases match TRBD1. Germline values: CDR1 SGHNT, CDR2 YENEEA. This CDR3 contains 16 residues. V lost 1 base, J lost 5 bases, and 4 bases stayed unmatched. CDR3 DNA: TGTGCCAGCAGCTTAGTCGGGACAGGGGTAACCGGGGAGCTGTTTTTT. Protein product: CASSLVGTGVTGELFF.

This clone is classed as large. The J gene is TRBJ1-2, the V gene TRBV19; 9 bases map to TRBD1. Germline V gene lookup returns CDR1 LNHDA and CDR2 SQIVND (reference sequence). Germline trimming cut 0 bases from V and 2 bases from J; bases unmatched to any gene: 7. The CDR3 consists of 17 residues. The CDR3 sequence is CASSIDLATGGNYGYTF. The CDR3 coding sequence is TGTGCCAGTAGTATAGATCTAGCGACAGGGGGGAACTATGGCTACACCTTC.

Sample share makes this clone medium-sized. The rearrangement joins TRBV9 to TRBJ1-1; D not certain. CDR3 length: 12 residues. Germline V gene lookup returns CDR1 SGDLS and CDR2 YYNGEE. V dropped 4 bases and J dropped 4 bases, with 8 bases sitting between them. The CDR3 DNA reads as TGTGCCAGCAGCCAAGTTTCCACTGAAGCTTTCTTT. It yields the protein CASSQVSTEAFF.

The rearrangement uses TRBV28 and TRBJ1-5, with a possible D match to TRBD1 (6 bases). The CDR3 is 13 amino acids. The V gene's germline CDR1 is MDHEN and CDR2 SYDVKM. V was pared by 4 bases and J by 5 bases, with 9 bases between. The CDR3, as DNA: TGTGCCAGCAGTTGGGGGGCTGATCAGCCCCAGCATTTT. It specifies CASSWGADQPQHF. Drawing the rest from reference TRBV28 and TRBJ1-5, the complete variable domain is DVKVTQSSRYLVKRTGEKVFLECVQDMDHENMFWYRQDPGLGLRLIYFSYDVKMKEKGDIPEGYSVSREKKERFSLILESASTNQTSMYLCASSWGADQPQHFGDGTRLSIL.

The V and J genes are TRBV10-2 and TRBJ2-3, with TRBD2 matching 9 bases. This CDR3 is 16 amino acids long. CDR1 and CDR2 from the germline V gene are WSHSY and SAAADI. Trimming took 3 bases from V and 2 from J; bases not matched to a gene: 6. The CDR3 sequence is CASSDGLAIDTDTQYF. The CDR3 bases are TGCGCCAGCAGTGACGGACTAGCGATCGACACAGATACGCAGTATTTT.

The genes are TRBV5-1 and TRBJ2-2, with D possibly TRBD1 on 8 matching bases. V shed 4 bases and J shed 5 bases, with 15 bases lying between them. The CDR3 extends over 15 amino acids. Germline V gives CDR1 SGHRS, CDR2 YFSETQ. Here the CDR3 reads CASSPGQGGTGELFF. CDR3 in DNA: TGCGCCAGCAGCCCAGGACAGGGAGGGACCGGGGAGCTGTTTTTT.

V is TRBV9 and J is TRBJ2-3; 9 bases map to TRBD2. V was pared by 2 bases and J by 2 bases, with 6 bases of the junction left unmatched. The CDR3 totals 16 residues. The germline gives CDR1 SGDLS, CDR2 YYNGEE. The CDR3 loop is CASSVDLAGFTDTQYF. As DNA, the CDR3 is TGTGCCAGCAGCGTCGACCTAGCGGGGTTCACAGATACGCAGTATTTT.

This clone has only a few counts. The chain links TRBV12-5 to TRBJ2-1, with 8 positions matching TRBD2. CDR1 LGHNT and CDR2 FRNRAP come from the germline V gene. The CDR3 runs 11 residues. CDR3 sequence reads: CASGGPNEQFF. The DNA of the CDR3 is TGTGCCAGCGGGGGACCCAATGAGCAGTTCTTC.

V is TRBV19 and J is TRBJ2-5; weak D call: TRBD2 (5 bases). Germline CDR1 LNHDA, CDR2 SQIVND (reference sequence). With 3 bases removed from V and 3 bases from J, the gap between germline ends came to 11 bases. The CDR3 extends over 14 amino acids. The CDR3 sequence is CASSIRRGKETQYF. DNA for the CDR3: TGTGCCAGTAGTATTCGGAGAGGGAAAGAGACCCAGTACTTC. Drawing the rest from reference TRBV19 and TRBJ2-5, the complete variable domain is DGGITQSPKYLFRKEGQNVTLSCEQNLNHDAMYWYRQDPGQGLRLIYYSQIVNDFQKGDIAEGYSVSREKKESFPLTVTSAQKNPTAFYLCASSIRRGKETQYFGPGTRLLVL.